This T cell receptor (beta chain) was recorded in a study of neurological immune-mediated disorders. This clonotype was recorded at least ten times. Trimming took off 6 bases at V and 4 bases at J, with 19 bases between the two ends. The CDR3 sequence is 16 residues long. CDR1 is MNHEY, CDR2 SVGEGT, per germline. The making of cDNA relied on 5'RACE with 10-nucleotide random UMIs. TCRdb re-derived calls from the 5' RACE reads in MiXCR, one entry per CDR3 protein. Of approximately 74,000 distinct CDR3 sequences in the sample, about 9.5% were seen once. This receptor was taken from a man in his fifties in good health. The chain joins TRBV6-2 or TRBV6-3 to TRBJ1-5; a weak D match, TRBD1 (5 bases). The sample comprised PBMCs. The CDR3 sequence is CASREVGRRENQPQHF. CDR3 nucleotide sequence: TGTGCCAGCAGAGAAGTGGGCCGCAGGGAGAATCAGCCCCAGCATTTT.